The T cell receptor beta chain described here comes from a study of radiation and T cells in renal cell carcinoma. Points from the study as a whole: From baseline, blood top tumor clonotypes peaked at 2 weeks post-radiation.

The time point is: baseline pretreatment blood. Treatment described: 15 Gy SBRT to primary tumor, nephrectomy 4 weeks later. Radiation-treated patients gave blood at baseline, week 2 and week 4. This renal cell carcinoma was of the clear cell type. Turning to this clone: What it recognizes is unknown. One end of the junction varies from germline; a read error may be responsible.

Only in-frame clones appear in the TCRdb table, and some are missing; sequencing was by immunoSEQ multiplex PCR. The sample carries about 150,000 clones, approximately 90% recorded once. The CDR3 extends over 13 amino acids. CDR1 and CDR2 from the germline V gene are SGHVS and FNYEAQ. Sequencing used blood, obtained from a patient whose treatment included radiotherapy and nephrectomy. The sequence derives from a woman between 70 and 85 years old with renal cell carcinoma. V and J are TRBV7-6 and TRBJ2-2, with D perhaps matching TRBD1 (5 bases). DNA for the CDR3: TGTGCCAGCACCTTACAGGATTCCGGGGAGCTGTTTTTT. It encodes CASTLQDSGELFF.